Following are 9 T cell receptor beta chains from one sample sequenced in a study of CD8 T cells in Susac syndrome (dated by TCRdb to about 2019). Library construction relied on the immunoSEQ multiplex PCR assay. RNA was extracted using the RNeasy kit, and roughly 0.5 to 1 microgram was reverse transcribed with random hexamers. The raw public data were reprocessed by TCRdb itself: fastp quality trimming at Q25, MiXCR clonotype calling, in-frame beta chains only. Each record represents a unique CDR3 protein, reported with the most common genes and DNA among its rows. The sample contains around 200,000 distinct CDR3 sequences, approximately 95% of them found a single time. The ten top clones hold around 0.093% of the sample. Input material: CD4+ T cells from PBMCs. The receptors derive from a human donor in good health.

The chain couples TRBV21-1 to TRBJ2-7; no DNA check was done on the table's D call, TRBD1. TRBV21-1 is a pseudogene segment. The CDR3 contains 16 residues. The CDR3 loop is CATPAPCRGTVYEQYV. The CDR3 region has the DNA TGTGCCACCCCCGCTCCATGTAGGGGGACAGTCTACGAGCAGTACGTC.

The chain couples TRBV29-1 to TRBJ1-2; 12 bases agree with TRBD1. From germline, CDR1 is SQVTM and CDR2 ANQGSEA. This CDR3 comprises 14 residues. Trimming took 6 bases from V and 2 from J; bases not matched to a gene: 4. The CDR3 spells CSVAGTGGNYGYTF. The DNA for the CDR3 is TGCAGCGTAGCTGGGACAGGGGGCAACTATGGCTACACCTTC.

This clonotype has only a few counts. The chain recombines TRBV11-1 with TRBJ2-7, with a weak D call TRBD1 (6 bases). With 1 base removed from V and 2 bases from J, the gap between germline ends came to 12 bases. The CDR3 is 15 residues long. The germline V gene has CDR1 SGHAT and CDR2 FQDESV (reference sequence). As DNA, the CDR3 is TGTGCCAGCAGCTTAGTCGGGACATCAGCCTACGAGCAGTACGTC. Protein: CASSLVGTSAYEQYV.

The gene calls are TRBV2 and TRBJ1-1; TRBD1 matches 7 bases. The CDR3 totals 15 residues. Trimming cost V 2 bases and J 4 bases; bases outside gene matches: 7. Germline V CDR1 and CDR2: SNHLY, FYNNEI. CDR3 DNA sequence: TGTGCCAGCAGTGAATCTGAGGGGGCTGGCACTGAAGCTTTCTTT. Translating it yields CASSESEGAGTEAFF.

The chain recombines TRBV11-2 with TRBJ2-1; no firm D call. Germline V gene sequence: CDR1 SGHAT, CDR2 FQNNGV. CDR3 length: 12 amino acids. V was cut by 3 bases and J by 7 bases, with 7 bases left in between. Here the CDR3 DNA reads TGTGCCAGCAGCTTGAATGGGAATGAGCAGTTCTTC. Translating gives CASSLNGNEQFF.

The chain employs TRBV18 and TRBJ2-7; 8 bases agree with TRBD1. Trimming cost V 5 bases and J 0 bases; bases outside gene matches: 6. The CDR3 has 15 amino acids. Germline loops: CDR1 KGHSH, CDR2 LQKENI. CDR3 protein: CASSKTGTGSYEQYF. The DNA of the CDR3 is TGTGCCAGCTCAAAGACCGGGACAGGCTCCTACGAGCAGTACTTC.

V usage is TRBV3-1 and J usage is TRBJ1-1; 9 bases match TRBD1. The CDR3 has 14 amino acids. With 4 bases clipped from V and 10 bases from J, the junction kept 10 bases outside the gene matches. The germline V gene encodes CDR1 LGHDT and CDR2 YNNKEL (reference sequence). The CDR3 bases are TGTGCCAGCAGCCCGCGTCGGGACAGGGTGGGAGCTTTCTTT. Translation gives CASSPRRDRVGAFF.

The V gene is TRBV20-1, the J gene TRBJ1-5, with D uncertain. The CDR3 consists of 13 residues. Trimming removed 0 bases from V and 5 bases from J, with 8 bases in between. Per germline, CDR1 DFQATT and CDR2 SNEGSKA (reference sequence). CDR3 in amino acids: CSAREALDQPQHF. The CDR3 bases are TGCAGTGCTAGAGAAGCGTTGGATCAGCCCCAGCATTTT.

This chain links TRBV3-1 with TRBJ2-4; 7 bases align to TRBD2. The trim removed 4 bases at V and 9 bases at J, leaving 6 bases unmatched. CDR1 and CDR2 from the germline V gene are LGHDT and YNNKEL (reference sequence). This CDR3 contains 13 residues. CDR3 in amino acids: CASSRGGRGIQYF. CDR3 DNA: TGTGCCAGCAGCCGGGGGGGGAGAGGCATTCAGTACTTC.